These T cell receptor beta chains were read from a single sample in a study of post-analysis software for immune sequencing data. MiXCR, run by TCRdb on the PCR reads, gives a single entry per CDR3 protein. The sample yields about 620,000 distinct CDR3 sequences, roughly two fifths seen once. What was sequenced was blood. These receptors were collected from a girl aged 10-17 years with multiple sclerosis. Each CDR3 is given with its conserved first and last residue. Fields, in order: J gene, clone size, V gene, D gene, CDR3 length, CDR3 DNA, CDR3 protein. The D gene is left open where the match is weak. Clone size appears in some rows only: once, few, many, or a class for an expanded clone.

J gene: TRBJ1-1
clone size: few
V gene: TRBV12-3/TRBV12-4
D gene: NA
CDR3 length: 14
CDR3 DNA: TGTGCCAGCAGAGAAGACAGGAAGAACACTGAAGCTTTCTTT
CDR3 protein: CASREDRKNTEAFF

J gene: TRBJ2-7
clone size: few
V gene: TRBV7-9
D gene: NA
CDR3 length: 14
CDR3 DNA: TGTGCCAGCAGCTCTCGCGAACGACTCTACGAGCAGTACTTC
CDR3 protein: CASSSRERLYEQYF

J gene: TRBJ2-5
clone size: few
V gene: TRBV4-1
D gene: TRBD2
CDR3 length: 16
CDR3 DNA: TGCGCCAGCAGCTCCGGGGCTACAGCGGGAGAGGAGACCCAGTACTTC
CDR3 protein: CASSSGATAGEETQYF

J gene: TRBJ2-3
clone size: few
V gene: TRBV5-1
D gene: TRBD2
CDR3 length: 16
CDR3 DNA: TGCGCCAGCAGCCCCGGGACTAGCGGTAGCACAGATACGCAGTATTTT
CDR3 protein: CASSPGTSGSTDTQYF

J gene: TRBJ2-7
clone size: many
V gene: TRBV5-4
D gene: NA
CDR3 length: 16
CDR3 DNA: TGTGCCAGCAGCTTGTATGAAGGAACCAGCTCCTACGAGCAGTACTTC
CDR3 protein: CASSLYEGTSSYEQYF

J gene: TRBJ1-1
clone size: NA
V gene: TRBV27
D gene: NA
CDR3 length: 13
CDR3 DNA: TGTGCCAGCAGTTCCTCTTTGTGGGCTGAAGCTTTCTTT
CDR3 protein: CASSSSLWAEAFF

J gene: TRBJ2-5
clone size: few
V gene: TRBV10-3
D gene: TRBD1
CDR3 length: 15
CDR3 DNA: TGTGCCATCAGTGATTCCGGGACAGTGGGTGAGACCCAGTACTTC
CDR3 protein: CAISDSGTVGETQYF

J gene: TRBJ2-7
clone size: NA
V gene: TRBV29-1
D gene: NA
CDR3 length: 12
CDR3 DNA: TGCAGCGTTGAGGAGGGGAAGAACGAGCAGTACTTC
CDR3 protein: CSVEEGKNEQYF

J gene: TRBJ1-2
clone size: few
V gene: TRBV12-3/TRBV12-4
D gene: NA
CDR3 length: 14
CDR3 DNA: TGTGCCAGCAGTTCCCTTCGGGGGGCCGGGGGCTACACCTTC
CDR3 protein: CASSSLRGAGGYTF

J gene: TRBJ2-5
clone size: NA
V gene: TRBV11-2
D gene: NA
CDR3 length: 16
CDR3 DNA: TGTGCCAGCAGCTTAGATCCGAAACAGCTAAAAGAGACCCAGTACTTC
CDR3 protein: CASSLDPKQLKETQYF

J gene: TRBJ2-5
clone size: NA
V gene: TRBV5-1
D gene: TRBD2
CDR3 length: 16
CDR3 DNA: TGCGCCAGCAGCCCCGGGCCAGCGGGAACCCAAGAGACCCAGTACTTC
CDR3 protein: CASSPGPAGTQETQYF

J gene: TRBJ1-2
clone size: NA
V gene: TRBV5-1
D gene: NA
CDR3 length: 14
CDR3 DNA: TGCGCCACGAAAGGGGACGGACAAAACTATGGCTACACCTTC
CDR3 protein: CATKGDGQNYGYTF

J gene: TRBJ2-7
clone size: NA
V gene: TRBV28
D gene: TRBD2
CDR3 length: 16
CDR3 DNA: TGTGCCAGCAGTTGGGGACTAGCGGGAGGTGGGTACGAGCAGTACTTC
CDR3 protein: CASSWGLAGGGYEQYF

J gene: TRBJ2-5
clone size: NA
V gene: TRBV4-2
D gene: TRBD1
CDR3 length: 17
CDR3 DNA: TGTGCCAGCAGCCTTCACCCCAGGGGGCCGAACCAAGAGACCCAGTACTTC
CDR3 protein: CASSLHPRGPNQETQYF

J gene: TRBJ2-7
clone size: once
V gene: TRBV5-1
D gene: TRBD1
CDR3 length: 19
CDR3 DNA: TGCGCCAGCAGCTTGTTTAGGGGACAGGGCTCCCCGAGATTCTACGAGCAGTACTTC
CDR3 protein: CASSLFRGQGSPRFYEQYF

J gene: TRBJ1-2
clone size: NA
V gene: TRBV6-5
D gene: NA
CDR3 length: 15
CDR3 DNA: TGTGCCAGCAGCCAAGGGATAGGGCGGATCTATGGCTACACCTTC
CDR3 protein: CASSQGIGRIYGYTF

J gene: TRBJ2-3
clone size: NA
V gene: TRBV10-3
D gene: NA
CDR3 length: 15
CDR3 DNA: TGTGCCATCAGTGCCGGGAGAACTAGCCCAGATACGCAGTATTTT
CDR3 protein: CAISAGRTSPDTQYF

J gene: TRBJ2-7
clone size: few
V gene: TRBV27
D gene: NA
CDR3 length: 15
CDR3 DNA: TGTGCCAGCAGTTTAGGGCTAGCAACCACCTACGAGCAGTACTTC
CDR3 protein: CASSLGLATTYEQYF

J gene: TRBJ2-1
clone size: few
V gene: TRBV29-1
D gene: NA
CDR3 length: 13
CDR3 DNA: TGCAGCGCGGTGAGGGGGAGAGGTAATGAGCAGTTCTTC
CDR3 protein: CSAVRGRGNEQFF

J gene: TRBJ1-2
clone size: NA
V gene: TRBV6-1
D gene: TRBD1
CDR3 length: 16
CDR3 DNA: TGTGCCAGCAGTGAATCCACAGGGGGTAAAGGCTATGGCTACACCTTC
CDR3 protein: CASSESTGGKGYGYTF

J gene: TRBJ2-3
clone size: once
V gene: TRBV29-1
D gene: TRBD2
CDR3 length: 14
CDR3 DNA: TGCATCGCCGTTCCTAGCGGGTTTACTCTTACGCAGTATTTT
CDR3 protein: CIAVPSGFTLTQYF

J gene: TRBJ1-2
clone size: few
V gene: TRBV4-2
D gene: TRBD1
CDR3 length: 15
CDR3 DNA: TGTGCCAGCAGCCGGACGGGACAGGGGGCGGATGGCTACACCTTC
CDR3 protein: CASSRTGQGADGYTF

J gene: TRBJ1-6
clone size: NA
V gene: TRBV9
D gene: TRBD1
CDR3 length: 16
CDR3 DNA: TGTGCCAGCAGCCCACGGGACAGGGTGGTTCTAGGAACCCTCCACTTT
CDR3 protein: CASSPRDRVVLGTLHF

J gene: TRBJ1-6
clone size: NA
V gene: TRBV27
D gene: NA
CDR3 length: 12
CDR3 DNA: TGTGCCAGCAGTTCCTTTGATTCACCCCTCCACTTT
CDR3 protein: CASSSFDSPLHF

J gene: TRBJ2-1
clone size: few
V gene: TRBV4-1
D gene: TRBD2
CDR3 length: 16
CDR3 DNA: TGCGCCAGCAGCCAACCTGGACTAGCGAGAAACAATGAGCAGTTCTTC
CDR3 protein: CASSQPGLARNNEQFF

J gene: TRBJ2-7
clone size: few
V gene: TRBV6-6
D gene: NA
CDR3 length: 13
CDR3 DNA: TGTGCCAGCATAAACGACAGATCCTACGAGCAGTACTTC
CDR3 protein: CASINDRSYEQYF

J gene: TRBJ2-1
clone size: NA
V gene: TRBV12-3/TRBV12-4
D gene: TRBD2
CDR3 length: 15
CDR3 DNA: TGTGCCAGCAGCCCCGTGGGAGGGGCTAGGGAGACCCAGTTCTTC
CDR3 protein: CASSPVGGARETQFF

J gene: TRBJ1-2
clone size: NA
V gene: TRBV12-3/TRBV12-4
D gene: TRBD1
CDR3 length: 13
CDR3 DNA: TGTGCCAGCACCTCAGGGGGTGGCTATGGCTACACCTTC
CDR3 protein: CASTSGGGYGYTF

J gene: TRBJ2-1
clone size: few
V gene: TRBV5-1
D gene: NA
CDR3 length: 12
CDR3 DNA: TGCGCCAGCAGCCCATTCGGGACAACACAGTTCTTC
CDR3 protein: CASSPFGTTQFF

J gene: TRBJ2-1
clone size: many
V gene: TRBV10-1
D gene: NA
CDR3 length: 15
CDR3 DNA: TGCGCCAGCAGCCAGGACAGCAGCTCCTACAATGAGCAGTTCTTC
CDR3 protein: CASSQDSSSYNEQFF

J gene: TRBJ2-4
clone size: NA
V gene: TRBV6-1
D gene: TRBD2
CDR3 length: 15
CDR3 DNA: TGTGCCACATCGGCAGCGGGGGCCAATCAAAACATTCAGTACTTC
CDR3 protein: CATSAAGANQNIQYF

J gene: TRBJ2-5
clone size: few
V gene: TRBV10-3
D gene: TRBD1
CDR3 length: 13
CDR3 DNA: TGTGCCACCATGAGGACAGGGCAAGAGACCCAGTACTTC
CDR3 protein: CATMRTGQETQYF

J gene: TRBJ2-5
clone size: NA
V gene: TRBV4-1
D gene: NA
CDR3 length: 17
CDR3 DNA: TGCGCCAGCAGCCAAGGAAGGGAGGTCGTCTTACAAGAGACCCAGTACTTC
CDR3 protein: CASSQGREVVLQETQYF

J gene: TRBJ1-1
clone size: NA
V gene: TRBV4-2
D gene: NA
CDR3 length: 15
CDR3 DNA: TGTGCCAGCAGCCAAGTGTGGGAATACAACACTGAGGCTTTCTTT
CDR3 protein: CASSQVWEYNTEAFF

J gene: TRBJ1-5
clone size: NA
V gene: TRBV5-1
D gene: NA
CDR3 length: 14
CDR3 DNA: TGCGCCAGCAGGCCGGATGGAGTTAATCAGCCCCAGCATTTT
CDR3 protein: CASRPDGVNQPQHF

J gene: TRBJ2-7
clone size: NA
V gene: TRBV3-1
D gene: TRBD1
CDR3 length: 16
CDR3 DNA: TGTGCCAGCAGCCAAGATTCGTACAGGGGGGCAGGGGGGCAGTACTTC
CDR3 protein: CASSQDSYRGAGGQYF

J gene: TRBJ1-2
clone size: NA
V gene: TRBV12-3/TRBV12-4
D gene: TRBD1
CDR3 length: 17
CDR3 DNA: TGTGCCAGCAGTTTAGCGGGGACAGGGGTAGCTAACTATGGCTACACCTTC
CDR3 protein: CASSLAGTGVANYGYTF

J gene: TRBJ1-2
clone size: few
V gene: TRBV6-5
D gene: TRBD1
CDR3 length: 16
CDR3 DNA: TGTGCCAGCCAAAACGGCGGACAGGGGGCCGACTATGGCTACACCTTC
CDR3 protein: CASQNGGQGADYGYTF

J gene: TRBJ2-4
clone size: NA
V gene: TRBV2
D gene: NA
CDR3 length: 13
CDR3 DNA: TGTGCCAGCGGTCCAGCGGACAAAAACATTCAGTACTTC
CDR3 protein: CASGPADKNIQYF

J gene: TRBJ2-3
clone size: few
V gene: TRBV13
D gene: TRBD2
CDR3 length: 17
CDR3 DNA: TGTGCCAGCAGCTTAGTAGGCCTAGCGGGAACCACAGATACGCAGTATTTT
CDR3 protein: CASSLVGLAGTTDTQYF

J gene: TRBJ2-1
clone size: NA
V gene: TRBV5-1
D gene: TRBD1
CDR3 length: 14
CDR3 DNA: TGCGCCAGCAGTTCGGGACAGGGGGCGAATGAGCAGTTCTTC
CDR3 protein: CASSSGQGANEQFF

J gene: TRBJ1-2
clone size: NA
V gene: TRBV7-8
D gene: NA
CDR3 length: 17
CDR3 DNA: TGTGCCAGCAGCTTAGGAGGGACCCCCGGGGGTGTCTATGGCTACACCTTC
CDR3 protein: CASSLGGTPGGVYGYTF

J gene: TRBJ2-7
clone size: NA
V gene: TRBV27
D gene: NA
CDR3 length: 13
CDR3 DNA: TGTGCCAGCAGACCTACCGACGGATACGAGCAGTACTTC
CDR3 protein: CASRPTDGYEQYF

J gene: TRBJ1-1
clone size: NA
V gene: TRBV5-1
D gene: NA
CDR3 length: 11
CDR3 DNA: TGCGCCAGCAGCTTGGGAGGAGTAGCTTTCTTT
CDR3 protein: CASSLGGVAFF

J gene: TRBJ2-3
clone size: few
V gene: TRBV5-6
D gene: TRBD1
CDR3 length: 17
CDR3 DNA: TGTGCCAGCAGCTTGCCCTCCGGACAGGGGGCGCCGAATACGCAGTATTTT
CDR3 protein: CASSLPSGQGAPNTQYF

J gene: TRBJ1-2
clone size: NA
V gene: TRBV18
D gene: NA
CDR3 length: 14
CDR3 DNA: TGTGCCAGCTCACCCGAGGAGGGGGTATATGGCTACACCTTC
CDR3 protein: CASSPEEGVYGYTF

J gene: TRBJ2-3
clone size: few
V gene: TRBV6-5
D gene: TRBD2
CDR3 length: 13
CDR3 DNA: TGTGCCAGCAGGAACGGGGGGGGAGATACGCAGTATTTT
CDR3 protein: CASRNGGGDTQYF

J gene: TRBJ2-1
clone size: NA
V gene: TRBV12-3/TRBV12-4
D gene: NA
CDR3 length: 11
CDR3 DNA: TGTGCCAGCAGTTCTAATTGGGAGCAGTTCTTC
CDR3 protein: CASSSNWEQFF

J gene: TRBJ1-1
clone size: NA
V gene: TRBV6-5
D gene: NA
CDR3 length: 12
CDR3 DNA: TGTGCCAGCAGTTCTGACACGAGGGTAGCTTTCTTT
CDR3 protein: CASSSDTRVAFF

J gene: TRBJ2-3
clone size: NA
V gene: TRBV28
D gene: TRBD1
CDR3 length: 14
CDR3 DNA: TGTGCCAGCAGTTCGAGGGGGCACACAGATACGCAGTATTTT
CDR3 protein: CASSSRGHTDTQYF

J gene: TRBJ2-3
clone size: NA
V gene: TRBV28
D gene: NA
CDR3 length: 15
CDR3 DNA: TGTGCCAGCAGTCCTTCGGGTGGGAGCACAGATACGCAGTATTTT
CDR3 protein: CASSPSGGSTDTQYF

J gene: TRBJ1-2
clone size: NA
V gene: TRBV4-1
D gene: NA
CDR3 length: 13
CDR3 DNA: TGCGCCAGCAGCCAAGATGTAGTCCAGGGCTACACCTTC
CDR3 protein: CASSQDVVQGYTF

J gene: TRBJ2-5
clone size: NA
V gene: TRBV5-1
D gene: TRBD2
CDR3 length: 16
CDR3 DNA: TGCGCCAGCAGCCGGGGGACTAGCGGGGGACAAGAGACCCAGTACTTC
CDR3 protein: CASSRGTSGGQETQYF

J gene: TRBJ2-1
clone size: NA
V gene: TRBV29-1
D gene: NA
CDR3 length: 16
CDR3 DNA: TGCAGCGTTGAAGAGGGTAGCCCCAATTCCTACAATGAGCAGTTCTTC
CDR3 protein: CSVEEGSPNSYNEQFF